This passage covers 29 T cell receptor beta chains from one sample sequenced in a study of regulatory T cells in long-lasting Graves disease. The sample's time point: newly diagnosed GD, antithyroid drugs for less than 3 months. Researchers made the TCR library from RNA that was extracted from PBMCs. Building of the TCR beta libraries involved iRepertoire HTBI primers and Arm-PCR of CDR3 regions. TCRdb reprocessed the multiplex PCR reads via MiXCR and lists one record per CDR3 protein. Here the sample spans 350,000 to 450,000 distinct CDR3 sequences, approximately 15% being singletons. These data also featured in a second study, about T cells in Graves' hyperthyroidism and ophthalmopathy.

The starting material was peripheral blood mononuclear cells (PBMCs), obtained at new diagnosis, from a patient treated with antithyroid drugs. All receptors derive from a woman in her forties with Graves disease.

The chain is built from TRBV30 and TRBJ1-1; D uncertain. Germline V gene data show CDR1 as GTSNPN and CDR2 as SVGIG (reference sequence). V was pared by 0 bases and J by 6 bases, with 14 bases between. CDR3 length: 14 residues. This CDR3 reads CAWSVTRWVPEAFF. The CDR3 bases are TGTGCCTGGAGTGTTACGCGGTGGGTCCCTGAAGCTTTCTTT. The complete variable domain, with remaining parts taken from reference TRBV30 and TRBJ1-1, reads SQTIHQWPATLVQPVGSPLSLECTVEGTSNPNLYWYRQAAGRGLQLLFYSVGIGQISSEVPQNLSASRPQDRQFILSSKKLLLSDSGFYLCAWSVTRWVPEAFFGQGTRLTVV.

This clonotype showed up many times. V gene TRBV12-3 or TRBV12-4 combines with J gene TRBJ2-1; the D gene is possibly TRBD1 (5 bases). With 6 bases removed from V and 6 bases from J, the gap between germline ends came to 12 bases. This CDR3 contains 13 residues. CDR3 amino acids: CASSPDSSNEQFF. In DNA form, the CDR3 reads TGTGCCAGCAGCCCTGACAGTAGCAATGAGCAGTTCTTC.

The table lists this clonotype with many counts. V gene TRBV28 combines with J gene TRBJ1-5; 7 positions match TRBD1. The ends lost 8 bases at V and 1 base at J; junction bases unmatched: 5. The CDR3 loop spans 14 amino acids. CDR1 is MDHEN and CDR2 is SYDVKM in the germline V gene. CDR3 nucleotides: TGTGCCAGCCACTCGACAGGGAGCAATCAGCCCCAGCATTTT. This translates into CASHSTGSNQPQHF.

In its sample, this clonotype was seen a few times. The V call is TRBV19, the J call TRBJ1-2; D perhaps matches TRBD1 (5 bases). The germline gives CDR1 LNHDA, CDR2 SQIVND (reference sequence). Trimming removed 5 bases at V and 8 bases at J, with 21 bases between. There are 15 residues in the CDR3. CDR3 amino acids: CASSDPGRLPSGYTF. Here the CDR3 DNA reads TGTGCCAGTAGTGACCCGGGACGCCTCCCCTCCGGCTACACCTTC.

This clonotype was detected ten times or more. This sequence joins TRBV28 and TRBJ2-3; perhaps D is TRBD1 or TRBD2 (6 bases each). The V gene's germline CDR1 is MDHEN and CDR2 SYDVKM. The V end lost 7 bases, the J end lost 4 bases, and 15 bases lay between the germline ends. CDR3 length: 14 residues. CDR3 sequence: CASNTLGGPDTQYF. The CDR3 nucleotides are TGTGCCAGCAACACCCTGGGGGGCCCAGATACGCAGTATTTT.

This chain uses TRBV4-2 with TRBJ2-1; 7 nucleotides line up with TRBD1. This CDR3 spans 18 amino acids. J was trimmed by 6 bases and V by 1 base; bases with no gene match: 15. The germline V gene encodes CDR1 LGHNA and CDR2 YNFKEQ. CDR3 sequence reads: CASSQVGEGAKRGNEQFF. For the CDR3, the DNA is TGTGCCAGCAGCCAAGTCGGAGAGGGGGCGAAGCGAGGCAATGAGCAGTTCTTC.

The V gene is TRBV20-1, the J gene TRBJ2-1; 9 bases are a match to TRBD2. V trimming: 0 bases; J trimming: 5 bases; junction bases outside the gene matches: 8. The CDR3 runs 16 residues. Germline CDR1 DFQATT, CDR2 SNEGSKA (reference sequence). CDR3 coding DNA: TGCAGTGCTAGAGATCGGCTAGCGGGATGGGACAATGAGCAGTTCTTC. Protein product: CSARDRLAGWDNEQFF.

This chain connects TRBV29-1 to TRBJ1-1; possibly TRBD1 for D (5 bases). The germline V and J ends were trimmed by 6 bases and 6 bases, with 14 bases remaining between them. This CDR3 has 12 amino acids. Germline CDR1 is SQVTM and CDR2 is ANQGSEA. CDR3 loop: CSVRDRRPEAFF. DNA for the CDR3: TGCAGCGTCCGGGACCGCCGACCTGAAGCTTTCTTT.

This clonotype showed up just a few times. The gene calls are TRBV20-1 and TRBJ2-7, with TRBD2 as a possible D gene (5 bases). Germline V gene sequence: CDR1 DFQATT, CDR2 SNEGSKA (reference sequence). V lost 1 base, J lost 3 bases, and 13 bases lay in between. This CDR3 contains 14 residues. This chain's CDR3 is CSARVRDGFYEQYF. CDR3 sequence (DNA): TGCAGTGCTAGAGTCCGGGATGGGTTCTACGAGCAGTACTTC.

The chain joins TRBV11-2 to TRBJ2-3; 14 nucleotides align to TRBD2. The V gene's germline CDR1 is SGHAT and CDR2 FQNNGV. This CDR3 region has 15 residues. J lost 7 bases, V lost 4 bases, and 4 bases had no gene match. CDR3 bases: TGTGCCAGCAGCTGGGGACTAGCGGGAGCCAATACGCAGTATTTT. Translating it yields CASSWGLAGANTQYF.

Concerning this clonotype itself: A junction end diverges from the germline sequence, so it may reflect a read error. The chain recombines TRBV12-5 with TRBJ1-3; D may be TRBD1 (5 bases). Germline V gene lookup returns CDR1 LGHNT and CDR2 FRNRAP. CDR3 length equals 15 residues. DNA of the CDR3: TGTGCTAGTGGCCCACAAAGGGGAGCTGGAAGCACCATATATTTT. Protein sequence: CASGPQRGAGSTIYF. Supplemented by reference TRBV12-5 and TRBJ1-3, the full variable domain reads DARVTQTPRHKVTEMGQEVTMRCQPILGHNTVFWYRQTMMQGLELLAYFRNRAPLDDSGMPKDRFSAEMPDATLATLKIQPSEPRDSAVYFCASGPQRGAGSTIYFGEGSWLTVV.

This clonotype appeared many times. This sequence joins TRBV30 and TRBJ2-7; tentative D call: TRBD1 (7 bases). CDR3 length equals 13 residues. Germline V CDR1 and CDR2: GTSNPN, SVGIG (reference sequence). Trimming pared 2 bases from V and 6 bases from J, leaving 14 bases between. CDR3 sequence reads: CAWSLAGGGEQYF. The CDR3 nucleotides read TGTGCCTGGAGTCTGGCAGGGGGAGGCGAGCAGTACTTC.

This clonotype was counted between two and nine times. This chain joins TRBV29-1 and TRBJ2-3; 7 bases line up with TRBD2. This CDR3 is 14 amino acids long. Trimming removed 3 bases from V and 0 bases from J; junction bases left unmatched: 3. Per germline, CDR1 SQVTM and CDR2 ANQGSEA. In nucleotides, the CDR3 is TGCAGCGTTGATGGGGGGGGAAGCACAGATACGCAGTATTTT. This encodes CSVDGGGSTDTQYF.

Ten or more counts support this clonotype. The chain uses TRBV25-1 and TRBJ2-3; D unclear. The germline gives CDR1 MGHDK, CDR2 SYGVNS. This CDR3 comprises 13 residues. The V and J ends lost 3 bases and 0 bases respectively, with 4 bases between them. The CDR3 bases are TGTGCCAGCAGTGAGATTAGCACAGATACGCAGTATTTT. Protein: CASSEISTDTQYF. The variable domain in full, completed from reference TRBV25-1 and TRBJ2-3, reads EADIYQTPRYLVIGTGKKITLECSQTMGHDKMYWYQQDPGMELHLIHYSYGVNSTEKGDLSSESTVSRIRTEHFPLTLESARPSHTSQYLCASSEISTDTQYFGPGTRLTVL.

This clonotype showed up just a few times. V usage is TRBV6-1 and J usage is TRBJ2-1; 7 nucleotides match TRBD2. Germline trimming cut 9 bases from V and 0 bases from J; bases unmatched to any gene: 5. CDR1 and CDR2 from the germline V gene are MNHNS and SASEGT. There are 14 residues in the CDR3. The CDR3 here is CASQAGTSYNEQFF. CDR3 coding DNA: TGTGCCAGTCAAGCGGGAACCTCCTACAATGAGCAGTTCTTC.

This clonotype appeared many times. The chain links TRBV19 to TRBJ1-5; D call uncertain. Germline CDR1 is LNHDA and CDR2 is SQIVND (reference sequence). This CDR3 is built from 14 residues. V lost 3 bases and J lost 6, with 12 bases in between. CDR3 amino acids: CASSIWGIGQPQHF. CDR3 nucleotides: TGTGCCAGTAGTATTTGGGGTATCGGTCAGCCCCAGCATTTT.

In its sample, this clonotype was seen many times. This chain connects TRBV2 to TRBJ2-1; no definite D call. Per germline, CDR1 SNHLY and CDR2 FYNNEI. Trimming left V 1 base short and J 4 bases short, with 8 bases between. The CDR3 covers 14 residues. CDR3 DNA sequence: TGTGCCAGCAGTGAAGGGCGGTATTACAATGAGCAGTTCTTC. It is translated as CASSEGRYYNEQFF.

In its sample, this clonotype was seen a few times. A much bigger clone sits one base away, suggesting this may be a read error. The chain joins TRBV5-6 to TRBJ1-1, with D perhaps TRBD1 (5 bases). This CDR3 region has 13 residues. From germline, CDR1 is SGHDT and CDR2 YYEEEE. This chain's CDR3 is CASGFIGVPEAFF. The CDR3 nucleotides are TGTGCCAGCGGCTTTATAGGGGTCCCTGAAGCTTTCTTT.

This clonotype has at least ten counts. The chain has TRBV2 and TRBJ1-2; 8 bases are shared with TRBD1. Germline V gene lookup returns CDR1 SNHLY and CDR2 FYNNEI. CDR3 length equals 15 residues. The trim removed 6 bases at V and 3 bases at J, leaving 9 bases unmatched. CDR3 sequence: CASRKQGGLDYGYTF. CDR3 bases: TGTGCCAGCAGAAAACAGGGGGGCCTGGACTATGGCTACACCTTC.

CDR3 bases: TGCAGCGTTGACGGGACGGGCAATGAGCAGTTCTTC. Encoded protein: CSVDGTGNEQFF. V usage is TRBV29-1 and J usage is TRBJ2-1; possibly TRBD1 or TRBD2 for D (5 bases each). Germline CDR1 SQVTM, CDR2 ANQGSEA. Trimming removed 3 bases from V and 6 bases from J, with 9 bases in between. The CDR3 extends over 12 amino acids.

This clonotype was seen at least ten times. The chain joins TRBV7-2 to TRBJ2-1, with no clear D. The CDR3 has 13 residues. The germline gives CDR1 SGHTA, CDR2 FQGNSA. Deletions cut 5 bases from V and 0 bases from J, with 5 bases between. The CDR3 DNA follows: TGTGCCAGCAGCATTAGCTCCTACAATGAGCAGTTCTTC. Amino acids: CASSISSYNEQFF.

At least ten counts were recorded for this clonotype. V gene TRBV9 combines with J gene TRBJ2-7; 8 bases match TRBD2. V lost 4 bases and J lost 3; bases outside the gene matches: 9. CDR1 is SGDLS, CDR2 YYNGEE, per germline. This CDR3 spans 15 amino acids. The CDR3 DNA reads as TGTGCCAGCAGCCCGACGGGACTAGAAAGCTACGAGCAGTACTTC. As protein: CASSPTGLESYEQYF.

This clonotype occurred a few times. The germline gene is not matched at one end of the junction; a read error may be the cause. The chain recombines TRBV11-2 with TRBJ2-5; unclear D gene. This CDR3 is built from 13 residues. Germline CDR1 SGHAT, CDR2 FQNNGV. CDR3 protein: CASSLTRQEAQYF. In DNA form, the CDR3 reads TGTGCCAGCAGCTTAACCAGGCAAGAGGCCCAGTACTTC.

This clonotype was counted at least ten times. The chain couples TRBV27 to TRBJ2-1, with D tentatively TRBD1 or TRBD2 (5 bases each). Germline V lookup: CDR1 MNHEY, CDR2 SMNVEV (reference sequence). Deletions cut 5 bases from V and 0 bases from J, with 17 bases between. The CDR3 runs 17 residues. The CDR3 DNA is TGTGCCAGCAGTCCTGGGGCGGGCCCTAGCTCCTACAATGAGCAGTTCTTC. This translates into CASSPGAGPSSYNEQFF.

This clonotype was picked up many times. Its ends do not fully match the called genes, so a read error is possible. CDR3 in DNA: TGCGCCAGCAGCTTAACCAGCGGGAAGGCCTACAATGAGCAATTCTTC. Its protein product is CASSLTSGKAYNEQFF. This chain connects TRBV5-1 to TRBJ2-1, with TRBD2 identical over 7 bases. The germline CDR1 and CDR2 sequences are SGHRS and YFSETQ. The CDR3 has 16 residues. Filled out from reference TRBV5-1 and TRBJ2-1, the complete variable domain reads KAGVTQTPRYLIKTRGQQVTLSCSPISGHRSVSWYQQTPGQGLQFLFEYFSETQRNKGNFPGRFSGRQFSNSRSEMNVSTLELGDSALYLCASSLTSGKAYNEQFFGPGTRLTVL.

This clonotype was observed many times. This chain links TRBV3-1 with TRBJ2-3; D possibly corresponds to TRBD1 (5 bases). Germline CDR1 LGHDT, CDR2 YNNKEL (reference sequence). Trimming took off 4 bases at V and 4 bases at J, with 9 bases between the two ends. The CDR3 totals 13 residues. CDR3 nucleotide sequence: TGTGCCAGCAGCCCCCAGGGCCCAGATACGCAGTATTTT. Protein sequence: CASSPQGPDTQYF.

This clonotype turned up a few times. The CDR3 bases are TGTGCCAGCAGTCGGACAGGGTTCAACGAGCAGTACTTC. Protein product: CASSRTGFNEQYF. This chain joins TRBV7-9 and TRBJ2-7, with 8 positions matching TRBD1. Germline V gene data show CDR1 as SEHNR and CDR2 as FQNEAQ (reference sequence). With 6 bases clipped from V and 5 bases from J, the junction kept 6 bases outside the gene matches. This CDR3 is 13 amino acids long.

The chain has TRBV27 and TRBJ2-2; 8 bases are a match to TRBD1. V lost 5 bases, J lost 4 bases, and 6 bases stayed unmatched. Germline V gene data show CDR1 as MNHEY and CDR2 as SMNVEV (reference sequence). The CDR3 length is 15 residues. DNA of the CDR3: TGTGCCAGCAGTACCCAGGGGGCCGGCACCGGGGAGCTGTTTTTT. It codes for CASSTQGAGTGELFF.

This clonotype occurred once. The chain links TRBV4-3 to TRBJ2-1; perhaps TRBD2 as D (5 bases). This CDR3 comprises 12 residues. The germline V gene encodes CDR1 LGHNA and CDR2 YSLEER. Trimming removed 0 bases from V and 12 bases from J, with 9 bases in between. Here the CDR3 DNA reads TGCGCCAGCAGCCAAGATTACGGGGTGCAGTTCTTC. Translating gives CASSQDYGVQFF.